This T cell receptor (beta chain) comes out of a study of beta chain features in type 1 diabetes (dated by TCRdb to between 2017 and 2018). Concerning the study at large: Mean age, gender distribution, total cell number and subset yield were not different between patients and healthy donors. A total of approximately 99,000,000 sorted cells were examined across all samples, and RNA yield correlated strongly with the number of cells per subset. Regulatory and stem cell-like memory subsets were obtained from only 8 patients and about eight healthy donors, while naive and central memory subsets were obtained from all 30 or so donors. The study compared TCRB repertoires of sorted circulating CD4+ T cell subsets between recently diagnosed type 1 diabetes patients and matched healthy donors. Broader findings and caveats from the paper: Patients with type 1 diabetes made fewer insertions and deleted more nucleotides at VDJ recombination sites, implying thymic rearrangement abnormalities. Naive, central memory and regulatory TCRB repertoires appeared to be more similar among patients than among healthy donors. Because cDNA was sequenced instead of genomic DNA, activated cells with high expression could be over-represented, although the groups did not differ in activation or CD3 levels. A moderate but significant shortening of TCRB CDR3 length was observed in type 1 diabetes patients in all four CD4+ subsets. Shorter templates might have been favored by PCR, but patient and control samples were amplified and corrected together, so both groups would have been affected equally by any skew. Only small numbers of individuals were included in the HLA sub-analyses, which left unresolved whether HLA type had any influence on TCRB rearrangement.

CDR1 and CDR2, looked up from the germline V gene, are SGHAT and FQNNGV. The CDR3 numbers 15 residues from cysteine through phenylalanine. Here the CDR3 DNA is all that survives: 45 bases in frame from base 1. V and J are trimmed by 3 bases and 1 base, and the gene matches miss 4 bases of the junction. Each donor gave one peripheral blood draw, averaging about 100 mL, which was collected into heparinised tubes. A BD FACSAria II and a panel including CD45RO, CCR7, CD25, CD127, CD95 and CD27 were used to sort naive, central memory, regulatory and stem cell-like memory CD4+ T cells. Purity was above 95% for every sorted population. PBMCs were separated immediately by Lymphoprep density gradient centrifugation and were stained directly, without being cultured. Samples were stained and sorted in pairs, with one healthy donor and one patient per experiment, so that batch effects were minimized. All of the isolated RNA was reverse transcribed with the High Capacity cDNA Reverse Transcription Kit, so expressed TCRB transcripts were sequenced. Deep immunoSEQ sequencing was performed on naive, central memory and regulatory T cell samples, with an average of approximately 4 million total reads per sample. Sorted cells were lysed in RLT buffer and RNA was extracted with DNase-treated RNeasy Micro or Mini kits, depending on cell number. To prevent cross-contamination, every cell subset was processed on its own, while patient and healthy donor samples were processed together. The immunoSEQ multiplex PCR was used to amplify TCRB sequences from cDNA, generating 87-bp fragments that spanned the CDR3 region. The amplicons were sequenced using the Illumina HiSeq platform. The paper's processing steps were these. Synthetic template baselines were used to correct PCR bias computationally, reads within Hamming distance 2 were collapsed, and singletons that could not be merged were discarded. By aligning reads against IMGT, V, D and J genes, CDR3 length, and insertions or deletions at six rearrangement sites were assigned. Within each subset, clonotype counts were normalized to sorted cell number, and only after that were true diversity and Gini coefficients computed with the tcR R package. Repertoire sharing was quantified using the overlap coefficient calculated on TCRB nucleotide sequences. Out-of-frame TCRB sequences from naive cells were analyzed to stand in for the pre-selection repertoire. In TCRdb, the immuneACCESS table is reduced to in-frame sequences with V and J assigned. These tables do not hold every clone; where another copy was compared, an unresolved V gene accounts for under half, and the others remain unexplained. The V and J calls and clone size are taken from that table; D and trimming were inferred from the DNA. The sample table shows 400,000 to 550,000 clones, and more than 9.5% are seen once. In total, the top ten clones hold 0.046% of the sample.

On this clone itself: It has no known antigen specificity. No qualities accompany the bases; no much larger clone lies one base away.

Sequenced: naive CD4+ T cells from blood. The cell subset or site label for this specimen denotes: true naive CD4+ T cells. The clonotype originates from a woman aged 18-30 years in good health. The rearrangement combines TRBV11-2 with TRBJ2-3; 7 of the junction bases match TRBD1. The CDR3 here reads CASSFYRGRTDTQYF. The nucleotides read TGTGCCAGCAGCTTCTACAGGGGCCGCACAGATACGCAGTATTTT.